These 27 T cell receptor beta chains were sequenced from one sample in a study of T cell responses to AZD1222 COVID-19 vaccine. Method: immunoSEQ multiplex PCR; TCRdb's copy keeps in-frame clones and lacks some. The data show about 150,000 clones, approximately 94% seen once. The input for sequencing was peripheral blood, taken on day 0 of AZD1222 vaccination. These receptors originate from an adult in good health.

To note about this clone: The sample has other DNA sequences that encode this CDR3 too. The chain recombines TRBV30 with TRBJ1-1; D is undetermined. Germline V gives CDR1 GTSNPN, CDR2 SVGIG (reference sequence). V lost 0 bases, J lost 1 base, and 6 bases lay in between. CDR3 length equals 13 residues. DNA of the CDR3: TGTGCCTGGAGTGTCGGGAGGAACACTGAAGCTTTCTTT. It is translated as CAWSVGRNTEAFF.

This chain links TRBV5-8 with TRBJ2-5; D gene ambiguous. Trimming removed 6 bases from V and 4 bases from J, with 4 bases in between. CDR3 size: 10 residues. Looked up from germline, CDR1 is SGHTS and CDR2 is YDEGEE. The CDR3 sequence: CASTGETQYF. CDR3 DNA sequence: TGTGCCAGCACCGGAGAGACCCAGTACTTC.

The rearrangement uses TRBV2 and TRBJ1-2, with 7 bases that match TRBD1. The CDR3 loop spans 15 amino acids. The junction had 9 bases not matched to a gene; V was cut back by 8 bases and J by 0 bases. The germline V gene has CDR1 SNHLY and CDR2 FYNNEI. DNA for the CDR3: TGTGCCAGCCGCTCCGGGACAGCTTCTAACTATGGCTACACCTTC. Encoded protein: CASRSGTASNYGYTF.

CDR3 nucleotide sequence: TGTGCCAGCAGCTCACTGGCAGCGGGGGGGCCCTCAGATACGCAGTATTTT. Translation: CASSSLAAGGPSDTQYF. The chain joins TRBV7-9 to TRBJ2-3; the match to TRBD2 covers 10 bases. The V and J ends lost 4 bases and 4 bases, in that order; junction bases with no gene match: 11. CDR1 is SEHNR and CDR2 is FQNEAQ in the germline V gene (reference sequence). The CDR3 has 17 amino acids.

This chain connects TRBV28 to TRBJ1-1; D might be TRBD1 (6 bases). CDR3 length equals 15 residues. Trimming pared 6 bases from V and 4 bases from J, leaving 18 bases between. CDR1 MDHEN and CDR2 SYDVKM come from the germline V gene. The CDR3 is CASRGRGRVSTEAFF. Here the CDR3 DNA reads TGTGCCAGCAGAGGCAGGGGTCGGGTGTCCACTGAAGCTTTCTTT.

V and J are TRBV5-1 and TRBJ1-3, with 10 bases matching TRBD1. Losses at the gene ends were 4 bases for V and 4 bases for J; bases not matched to a gene: 8. CDR1 is SGHRS and CDR2 is YFSETQ in the germline V gene. The CDR3 sequence is 16 residues long. The CDR3 loop reads CASSPGQGGYGNTIYF. The CDR3 nucleotides read TGCGCCAGCAGCCCCGGACAGGGGGGTTACGGAAACACCATATATTTT.

CDR3 DNA: TGCGCCAGCAGCCAAGCCCCCTTTGATTCACCCCTCCACTTT. Protein product: CASSQAPFDSPLHF. V usage is TRBV4-1 and J usage is TRBJ1-6; D gene unclear. Germline V gene lookup returns CDR1 MGHRA and CDR2 YSYEKL. Trimming pared 1 base from V and 8 bases from J, leaving 9 bases between. This CDR3 is built from 14 residues.

V gene TRBV18 combines with J gene TRBJ2-5, with 10 bases matching TRBD1. There are 15 residues in the CDR3. CDR1 is KGHSH, CDR2 LQKENI, per germline. The junction had 7 bases not matched to a gene; V was cut back by 4 bases and J by 5 bases. This chain's CDR3 is CASSLGTGAIETQYF. The DNA for the CDR3 is TGTGCCAGCTCACTTGGGACAGGGGCGATCGAGACCCAGTACTTC.

The V call is TRBV7-9, the J call TRBJ2-3, with 8 nucleotides matching TRBD2. There are 15 residues in the CDR3. V gave up 0 bases and J gave up 9 bases; unmatched junction bases: 8. Germline V gene sequence: CDR1 SEHNR, CDR2 FQNEAQ (reference sequence). CDR3 residues: CASSLAGSGGDTQYF. CDR3 nucleotide sequence: TGTGCCAGCAGCTTAGCGGGAAGCGGGGGAGACACGCAGTATTTT.

The chain combines TRBV19 with TRBJ2-5; 8 bases map to TRBD1. Germline CDR1 LNHDA, CDR2 SQIVND (reference sequence). After removal of 6 bases from V and 2 bases from J, the junction contained 8 bases not matched to a gene. The CDR3 is 15 residues long. This CDR3 reads CASRSGQAIQETQYF. Written as DNA, the CDR3 is TGTGCCAGTAGGTCGGGACAGGCGATTCAAGAGACCCAGTACTTC.

J is TRBJ1-3 and V is TRBV7-9; D unclear. This CDR3 is built from 15 residues. Germline V gene data show CDR1 as SEHNR and CDR2 as FQNEAQ (reference sequence). Trimming left V 2 bases short and J 0 bases short, with 8 bases between. The CDR3 loop reads CASSLNSLSGNTIYF. In nucleotides, the CDR3 is TGTGCCAGCAGCTTAAACAGCCTCTCTGGAAACACCATATATTTT.

This chain links TRBV18 with TRBJ1-1; no firm D call. Germline lookup yields CDR1 KGHSH and CDR2 LQKENI. Trimming took 1 base from V and 4 from J, leaving 13 bases between them. This CDR3 spans 15 amino acids. The CDR3 here is CASSPLEEGITEAFF. The CDR3 nucleotides are TGTGCCAGCTCACCACTGGAAGAAGGTATCACTGAAGCTTTCTTT.

J is TRBJ1-2 and V is TRBV28; D is unresolved. The CDR3 length is 13 residues. The V gene's germline CDR1 is MDHEN and CDR2 SYDVKM. V shed 4 bases and J shed 5 bases, with 11 bases lying between them. CDR3 residues: CASSSPTAYGYTF. In DNA, the CDR3 is TGTGCCAGCAGTTCCCCGACCGCATATGGCTACACCTTC.

The chain couples TRBV5-8 to TRBJ2-7; the match to TRBD1 covers 7 bases. The germline V gene has CDR1 SGHTS and CDR2 YDEGEE. With V trimmed by 3 bases and J by 4 bases, 4 bases remained unmatched. CDR3 length equals 13 residues. This CDR3 is CASSWEQGYEQYF. CDR3 DNA sequence: TGTGCCAGCAGCTGGGAACAGGGGTACGAGCAGTACTTC.

The chain uses TRBV6-2 or TRBV6-3 and TRBJ2-6, with D unclear. Germline V CDR1 and CDR2: MNHEY, SVGEGT. There are 16 residues in the CDR3. Trimming removed 3 bases from V and 3 bases from J, with 12 bases in between. The CDR3 DNA follows: TGTGCCAGCAGTTATGATCGGGCTTATGGGGCCAACGTCCTGACTTTC. Its protein product is CASSYDRAYGANVLTF.

The CDR3 nucleotides read TGTGCCAGCAGCAACCTAGCGGCATACAATGAGCAGTTCTTC. Its protein is CASSNLAAYNEQFF. This chain uses TRBV9 with TRBJ2-1, with 7 bases fitting TRBD2. J gave up 4 bases and V 4 bases, and 5 bases lay outside the gene matches. In germline, CDR1 is SGDLS, CDR2 YYNGEE. The CDR3 has 14 residues.

V gene TRBV24-1 combines with J gene TRBJ1-2; 7 bases match TRBD1. The germline CDR1 and CDR2 sequences are KGHDR and SFDVKD. CDR3 size: 13 residues. V shed 2 bases and J 7 bases; nucleotides not matched to a gene: 3. The CDR3 is CATSDYRGSGYTF. CDR3 nucleotide sequence: TGTGCCACCAGTGATTACAGGGGAAGTGGCTACACCTTC.

The CDR3 DNA follows: TGTGCCACCAGTGACCACCGGGACACTGCGAACACCGGGGAGCTGTTTTTT. This encodes CATSDHRDTANTGELFF. The J gene is TRBJ2-2, the V gene TRBV24-1, with TRBD1 as a possible D gene (6 bases). V lost 4 bases and J 0 bases, leaving 14 bases between the germline ends. Germline loops: CDR1 KGHDR, CDR2 SFDVKD. This CDR3 contains 17 residues.

The chain uses TRBV3-1 (or the pseudogene TRBV3-2) and TRBJ2-7; TRBD2 aligns across 8 bases. V dropped 0 bases and J dropped 0; count of bases not matched to a gene: 7. The length of the CDR3 is 17 residues. Germline V gives CDR1 LGHDT, CDR2 YNNKEL (reference sequence). CDR3 in DNA: TGTGCCAGCAGCCAAGATAGGTCGGGGGGGAGCTCCTACGAGCAGTACTTC. Residues: CASSQDRSGGSSYEQYF.

The chain links TRBV6-5 to TRBJ1-5, with a weak D call TRBD1 (5 bases). V lost 6 bases, J lost 0 bases, and 12 bases lay in between. This CDR3 is built from 15 residues. CDR1 and CDR2 (germline): MNHEY, SVGAGI. The CDR3 DNA reads as TGTGCCAGCAGGGTAGGGACTTATAGCAATCAGCCCCAGCATTTT. Translating it yields CASRVGTYSNQPQHF.

This chain joins TRBV7-2 and TRBJ1-5; maybe TRBD1 (6 bases). V was trimmed by 0 bases and J by 5 bases, leaving 11 bases between them. In germline, CDR1 is SGHTA, CDR2 FQGNSA. The CDR3 is 15 residues long. In nucleotides, the CDR3 is TGTGCCAGCAGCTTAGCGGAAGGGGGATATCAGCCCCAGCATTTT. Translated: CASSLAEGGYQPQHF.

The chain's CDR3 is CASSLASGGLMNTEAFF. The CDR3 bases are TGTGCCAGCAGCTTGGCTTCAGGGGGACTAATGAACACTGAAGCTTTCTTT. This sequence joins TRBV5-5 and TRBJ1-1; 7 bases fit TRBD1. Germline CDR1 is SGHKS and CDR2 is YYEKEE (reference sequence). The CDR3 spans 17 residues. The V gene end was trimmed by 0 bases and the J gene end by 0 bases; junction bases not matched to a gene: 8.

The chain links TRBV7-8 to TRBJ1-5; no clear D. Germline V gives CDR1 SGHVS, CDR2 FQNEAQ. CDR3 length: 16 amino acids. Trimming pared 0 bases from V and 0 bases from J, leaving 9 bases between. The CDR3, as DNA: TGTGCCAGCAGCTTAGCCCGGTGGGGTAGCAATCAGCCCCAGCATTTT. It codes for CASSLARWGSNQPQHF.

This clone was recorded once. This rearrangement joins TRBV4-3 to TRBJ2-1, with a weak D call TRBD2 (6 bases). The CDR3 extends over 17 amino acids. The V end lost 0 bases, the J end lost 1 base, and 13 bases lay between the germline ends. Germline CDR1 and CDR2: LGHNA and YSLEER. The CDR3, as DNA: TGCGCCAGCAGCCAAGATCGGGAGTCGCTGTCCTACAATGAGCAGTTCTTC. Translating it yields CASSQDRESLSYNEQFF.

V usage is TRBV5-1 and J usage is TRBJ2-1; TRBD1 matches 9 bases. V trimming: 4 bases; J trimming: 0 bases; junction bases outside the gene matches: 5. The germline CDR1 and CDR2 sequences are SGHRS and YFSETQ. The CDR3 consists of 16 residues. CDR3 region: CASSRTGESSYNEQFF. The CDR3 DNA is TGCGCCAGCAGCCGGACAGGGGAGAGCTCCTACAATGAGCAGTTCTTC.

The CDR3 is CASNITGQGADTQYF. For the CDR3, the DNA is TGCGCCAGCAATATCACGGGACAGGGCGCAGATACGCAGTATTTT. V and J are TRBV10-1 and TRBJ2-3; the match to TRBD1 covers 9 bases. The CDR3 sequence is 15 residues long. V lost 7 bases and J lost 4; bases outside the gene matches: 9. Germline V lookup: CDR1 WNHNN, CDR2 SYGVQD (reference sequence).

The rearrangement joins TRBV18 to TRBJ1-5, with D possibly TRBD1 on 5 matching bases. The CDR3 loop spans 17 amino acids. V was shortened by 1 base and J by 0 bases, with 13 bases between the two germline ends. Germline values: CDR1 KGHSH, CDR2 LQKENI. CDR3 bases: TGTGCCAGCTCACCACGGATCGAGGGGAGTAGCAATCAGCCCCAGCATTTT. Protein sequence: CASSPRIEGSSNQPQHF.